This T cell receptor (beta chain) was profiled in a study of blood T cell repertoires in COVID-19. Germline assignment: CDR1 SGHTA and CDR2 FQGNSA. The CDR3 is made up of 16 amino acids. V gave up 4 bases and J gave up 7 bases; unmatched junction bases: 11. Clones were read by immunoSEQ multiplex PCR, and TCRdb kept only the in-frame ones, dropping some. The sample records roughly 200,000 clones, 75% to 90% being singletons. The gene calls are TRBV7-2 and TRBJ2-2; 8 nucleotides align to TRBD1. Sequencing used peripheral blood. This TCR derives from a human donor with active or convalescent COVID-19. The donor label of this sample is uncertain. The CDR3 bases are TGTGCCAGCAGCTCGCAGGGGGCGCAAGTAAGCGGGGAGCTGTTTTTT. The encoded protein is CASSSQGAQVSGELFF.